These 24 T cell receptor beta chains originate from one sample sequenced in a study of cytomegalovirus exposure and HLA in healthy donors. The PCR contained 60 Vbeta and 13 Jbeta primers. The repertoire was sequenced with immunoSEQ multiplex PCR; TCRdb's copy has only in-frame clones and lacks some. In the table there are around 130,000 clones, roughly four fifths of which are singletons. Sample: PBMCs. All receptors derive from a girl between 2 and 10 years old in good health and CMV-seronegative.

V is TRBV12-5 and J is TRBJ2-1; D uncertain. CDR1 is LGHNT, CDR2 FRNRAP, per germline. Trimming removed 5 bases at V and 8 bases at J, with 22 bases between. The CDR3 totals 16 residues. Here the CDR3 reads CASGPSLGALFDEQFF. Written as DNA, the CDR3 is TGTGCTAGTGGTCCCTCCCTGGGCGCCCTCTTCGATGAGCAGTTCTTC.

The chain couples TRBV2 to TRBJ1-5; D remains unclear. The germline V and J ends were trimmed by 4 bases and 2 bases, with 9 bases remaining between them. CDR1 and CDR2 from the germline V gene are SNHLY and FYNNEI. There are 14 residues in the CDR3. This chain's CDR3 is CASSVEGRNQPQHF. The CDR3 DNA follows: TGTGCCAGCAGTGTGGAGGGTCGCAATCAGCCCCAGCATTTT.

The genes are TRBV7-3 and TRBJ2-3; D is possibly TRBD1 (6 bases). This CDR3 spans 14 amino acids. Trimming took off 5 bases at V and 6 bases at J, with 15 bases between the two ends. Germline CDR1 and CDR2: SGHTA and FQGTGA. The DNA of the CDR3 is TGTGCCAGCAGCACGGACAGTTCGGCGGATACGCAGTATTTT. It yields the protein CASSTDSSADTQYF.

The chain carries TRBV5-4 and TRBJ2-3; TRBD2 matches 10 bases. The germline V gene has CDR1 SGHNT and CDR2 YYREEE (reference sequence). Trimming took 1 base from V and 4 from J; bases not matched to a gene: 9. The CDR3 is made up of 17 amino acids. The CDR3 nucleotides read TGTGCCAGCAGCTTGAGGCTGGCTAGCGGGAGATCAGATACGCAGTATTTT. Protein product: CASSLRLASGRSDTQYF.

This clone was observed a handful of times. This chain joins TRBV6-8 and TRBJ2-3, with D possibly being TRBD2 (5 bases). Between the trimmed V and J ends, which lost 8 bases and 4 bases, there was a span of 16 bases. The germline gives CDR1 MNHGY, CDR2 SAAAGT. The CDR3 consists of 14 residues. The DNA for the CDR3 is TGTGCCAGCCCCCGGGAAGACGCATCAGATACGCAGTATTTT. This sequence encodes CASPREDASDTQYF.

The V gene is TRBV5-1, the J gene TRBJ2-5; TRBD2 agrees at 14 bases. Germline assignment: CDR1 SGHRS and CDR2 YFSETQ. With V trimmed by 0 bases and J by 5 bases, 9 bases remained unmatched. CDR3 length: 18 amino acids. Here the CDR3 DNA reads TGCGCCAGCAGCTTGGACGAGACTAGCGGGGGGGCCAGGGAGACCCAGTACTTC. It encodes CASSLDETSGGARETQYF.

This clone occurred a few times. The DNA of the CDR3 is TGTGCCAGCACCCATTGGGGGCGAATGAACACTGAAGCTTTCTTT. This sequence encodes CASTHWGRMNTEAFF. This chain uses TRBV5-6 with TRBJ1-1, with D maybe TRBD1 (6 bases). Trimming took 6 bases from V and 0 from J, leaving 15 bases between them. CDR1 and CDR2 from the germline V gene are SGHDT and YYEEEE. The CDR3 is 15 amino acids.

CDR3 in amino acids: CASSLAGYTDTQYF. In DNA form, the CDR3 reads TGTGCCAGCAGCTTGGCGGGGTACACAGATACGCAGTATTTT. The chain recombines TRBV7-2 with TRBJ2-3, with a possible D match to TRBD2 (6 bases). Trimming removed 3 bases at V and 2 bases at J, with 9 bases between. The CDR3 length is 14 residues. The germline CDR1 and CDR2 sequences are SGHTA and FQGNSA.

This clone was picked up a small number of times. V gene TRBV6-4 combines with J gene TRBJ2-2, with 9 bases that match TRBD1. Germline values: CDR1 MRHNA, CDR2 SNTAGT. J lost 4 bases, V lost 5 bases, and 5 bases had no gene match. The CDR3 loop spans 15 amino acids. The CDR3 nucleotides read TGTGCCAGCAGTCTTGGGGACAGGGTCACCGGGGAGCTGTTTTTT. It codes for CASSLGDRVTGELFF.

The gene calls are TRBV19 and TRBJ1-2; TRBD1 agrees at 7 bases. The CDR3 runs to 14 residues. The V and J ends lost 5 bases and 5 bases, in that order; junction bases with no gene match: 8. Germline V gene lookup returns CDR1 LNHDA and CDR2 SQIVND (reference sequence). CDR3 in amino acids: CASSVTGQFYGYTF. DNA of the CDR3: TGTGCCAGTAGTGTGACAGGGCAATTTTATGGCTACACCTTC.

The chain employs TRBV6-6 and TRBJ2-7; perhaps TRBD1 as D (5 bases). The CDR3 runs to 14 residues. Trimming left V 2 bases short and J 5 bases short, with 13 bases between. Germline CDR1 MNHNY, CDR2 SVGAGI (reference sequence). The CDR3 is CASSYRGLVDEQYF. The CDR3 nucleotides read TGTGCCAGCAGTTACAGGGGTCTTGTGGACGAGCAGTACTTC.

The gene calls are TRBV7-8 and TRBJ1-2, with 8 bases matching TRBD1. With 5 bases clipped from V and 4 bases from J, the junction kept 18 bases outside the gene matches. The CDR3 consists of 18 residues. The germline CDR1 and CDR2 sequences are SGHVS and FQNEAQ. CDR3 nucleotides: TGTGCCAGCAGCCGCGTAGCTCGGAGAGAACAGGGGGTCTATGGCTACACCTTC. Its protein is CASSRVARREQGVYGYTF. Supplemented by reference TRBV7-8 and TRBJ1-2, the full variable domain reads GAGVSQSPRYKVAKRGQDVALRCDPISGHVSLFWYQQALGQGPEFLTYFQNEAQLDKSGLPSDRFFAERPEGSVSTLKIQRTQQEDSAVYLCASSRVARREQGVYGYTFGSGTRLTVV.

The J gene is TRBJ1-2, the V gene TRBV20-1; 9 nucleotides match TRBD1. V dropped 6 bases and J dropped 6; count of bases not matched to a gene: 2. Germline V gene data show CDR1 as DFQATT and CDR2 as SNEGSKA (reference sequence). This CDR3 is built from 11 residues. CDR3 nucleotides: TGCAGTGCCGGGACAGGGAATGGCTACACCTTC. Translated, it gives CSAGTGNGYTF.

The chain is built from TRBV4-2 and TRBJ2-1; 8 bases are shared with TRBD2. This CDR3 comprises 14 residues. After removal of 8 bases from V and 10 bases from J, the junction contained 13 bases not matched to a gene. The germline CDR1 and CDR2 sequences are LGHNA and YNFKEQ. CDR3 coding DNA: TGTGCCAGCGGAGCAAGCGGGGGAAGAGCCGAGCAGTTCTTC. Translating gives CASGASGGRAEQFF.

The J gene is TRBJ2-3, the V gene TRBV28; D is perhaps TRBD1 (6 bases). Trimming left V 5 bases short and J 0 bases short, with 15 bases between. CDR3 size: 16 residues. Germline CDR1 is MDHEN and CDR2 is SYDVKM. CDR3 region: CASSRIRGRSTDTQYF. The DNA of the CDR3 is TGTGCCAGCAGTCGGATCAGGGGTCGGAGCACAGATACGCAGTATTTT.

CDR3 loop: CASSGSSYNEQFF. CDR3 sequence (DNA): TGTGCCAGCAGCGGGAGCTCCTACAATGAGCAGTTCTTC. The rearrangement links TRBV7-3 to TRBJ2-1; D might be TRBD2 (5 bases). The germline V gene has CDR1 SGHTA and CDR2 FQGTGA. The ends were cut back, 5 bases at V and 0 bases at J, with 5 bases in the middle. This CDR3 contains 13 residues.

The chain combines TRBV5-1 with TRBJ2-7, with a weak D call TRBD2 (6 bases). CDR1 and CDR2 (germline): SGHRS, YFSETQ. V was trimmed by 0 bases and J by 0 bases, leaving 7 bases between them. CDR3 length: 14 residues. The CDR3 spells CASSLERVSYEQYF. In DNA, the CDR3 is TGCGCCAGCAGCTTGGAGCGGGTCTCCTACGAGCAGTACTTC.

For the CDR3, the DNA is TGCAGCGTTGTATTGGGACAGCCCTCCTACGAGCAGTACTTC. Amino acids: CSVVLGQPSYEQYF. The J gene is TRBJ2-7, the V gene TRBV29-1; 7 bases agree with TRBD1. From germline, CDR1 is SQVTM and CDR2 ANQGSEA. The CDR3 has 14 amino acids. V trimming: 4 bases; J trimming: 0 bases; junction bases outside the gene matches: 6.

J is TRBJ1-5 and V is TRBV15, with D possibly TRBD1 on 6 matching bases. This CDR3 region has 18 residues. In germline, CDR1 is LNHNV, CDR2 YYDKDF (reference sequence). With 3 bases removed from V and 4 bases from J, the gap between germline ends came to 22 bases. The CDR3 region has the DNA TGTGCCACCAGCAGGTCTGAATCCCCGGGACATCGTAATCAGCCCCAGCATTTT. Its protein is CATSRSESPGHRNQPQHF.

The chain joins TRBV2 to TRBJ2-5, with unresolved D. The J call is doubtful: the DNA matches TRBJ2-7 better. Germline assignment: CDR1 SNHLY and CDR2 FYNNEI. The CDR3 extends over 13 amino acids. The CDR3 loop reads CASKNGAAYEQYF. CDR3 DNA: TGTGCCAGCAAAAACGGAGCCGCCTACGAGCAGTACTTC.

This clone was seen more than once but under ten times. The chain couples TRBV6-6 to TRBJ2-7, with D possibly TRBD1 on 6 matching bases. This CDR3 has 12 residues. CDR1 is MNHNY and CDR2 is SVGAGI in the germline V gene (reference sequence). Trimming took off 5 bases at V and 3 bases at J, with 8 bases between the two ends. As DNA, the CDR3 is TGTGCCAGCAGTAAACAGGGCTACGAGCAGTACTTC. This sequence encodes CASSKQGYEQYF.

V gene TRBV7-2 combines with J gene TRBJ2-1, with D possibly being TRBD2 (6 bases). The germline V gene encodes CDR1 SGHTA and CDR2 FQGNSA. The ends were cut back, 4 bases at V and 4 bases at J, with 17 bases in the middle. The CDR3 loop spans 16 amino acids. CDR3 residues: CASSSPRAGPYNEQFF. CDR3 in DNA: TGTGCCAGCAGCTCCCCTCGCGCGGGGCCATACAATGAGCAGTTCTTC.

The rearrangement links TRBV29-1 to TRBJ2-1, with D possibly matching TRBD2 (6 bases). Germline CDR1 SQVTM, CDR2 ANQGSEA. This CDR3 has 11 residues. Trimming pared 3 bases from V and 8 bases from J, leaving 8 bases between. CDR3 DNA: TGCAGCGTTGAGGAGGGTGATGAGCAGTTCTTC. As protein: CSVEEGDEQFF.

V gene TRBV4-1 combines with J gene TRBJ2-2, with unresolved D. This CDR3 spans 13 amino acids. Per germline, CDR1 MGHRA and CDR2 YSYEKL. The germline V and J ends were trimmed by 2 bases and 6 bases, with 7 bases remaining between them. The CDR3 region has the DNA TGCGCCAGCAGCCAACTTAGCCCCGGGGAGCTGTTTTTT. Protein: CASSQLSPGELFF.